The 24 T cell receptor beta chains below were found in one sample sequenced in a study of shared clonotypes between healthy human individuals. Method: immunoSEQ multiplex PCR; TCRdb's copy keeps in-frame clones and lacks some. The sample yields fewer than 3 million clones, around 93% seen once. Sequenced material: naive CD4+ T cells from PBMCs. The subset denotes: CD45RA+ positively selected. Source of these receptors: a man aged 18 to 29 in good health. Some clones in this sample may be carry-over from other donors' samples.

V is TRBV7-9 and J is TRBJ2-1, with TRBD2 matching over 7 bases. The CDR3 has 16 amino acids. After removal of 1 base from V and 10 bases from J, the junction contained 13 bases not matched to a gene. Germline CDR1 SEHNR, CDR2 FQNEAQ (reference sequence). DNA of the CDR3: TGTGCCAGCAGCTTAGAGCTAGCGGCAACAAGACGGGAGCAGTTCTTC. Protein: CASSLELAATRREQFF.

The J gene is TRBJ2-1, the V gene TRBV7-9; 10 bases fit TRBD2. Germline CDR1 reads SEHNR; CDR2 reads FQNEAQ (reference sequence). J lost 8 bases, V lost 5 bases, and 9 bases had no gene match. The CDR3 contains 15 residues. The CDR3: CASSPRRTSGHEQFF. CDR3 coding DNA: TGTGCCAGCAGCCCGAGGAGGACTAGCGGCCATGAGCAGTTCTTC.

The J gene is TRBJ2-7, the V gene TRBV2, with 7 bases matching TRBD2. J gave up 0 bases and V 3 bases, and 8 bases lay outside the gene matches. CDR1 and CDR2 (germline): SNHLY, FYNNEI. CDR3 size: 16 residues. The CDR3: CASSDGGRALSYEQYF. The CDR3 DNA is TGTGCCAGCAGTGACGGGGGGAGGGCCCTCTCCTACGAGCAGTACTTC.

The table lists this clone with a count of one. This sequence joins TRBV7-8 and TRBJ2-5; 7 bases line up with TRBD2. Gene TRBJ2-7 matches the end of the DNA better, so the J call may be wrong. Germline assignment: CDR1 SGHVS and CDR2 FQNEAQ. The CDR3 spans 17 residues. The CDR3 coding sequence is TGTGCCAGCAGCTCAGCCCCGGGCCTAGCGGTTTCCTACGAGCAGTACTTC. Encoded protein: CASSSAPGLAVSYEQYF.

The chain couples TRBV18 to TRBJ2-6; 10 bases are shared with TRBD1. Germline assignment: CDR1 KGHSH and CDR2 LQKENI. CDR3 length: 17 residues. V dropped 4 bases and J dropped 0; count of bases not matched to a gene: 3. The CDR3 nucleotides read TGTGCCAGCTCACGGGGACAGGGGAACTCTGGGGCCAACGTCCTGACTTTC. The encoded protein is CASSRGQGNSGANVLTF.

The rearrangement uses TRBV18 and TRBJ2-1, with 7 nucleotides matching TRBD2. Germline V lookup: CDR1 KGHSH, CDR2 LQKENI. The CDR3 consists of 16 residues. Germline trimming cut 0 bases from V and 0 bases from J; bases unmatched to any gene: 2. CDR3 sequence (DNA): TGTGCCAGCTCACCACCTGCGGGAGTCTCCTACAATGAGCAGTTCTTC. Amino acid sequence: CASSPPAGVSYNEQFF.

This sequence joins TRBV7-2 and TRBJ2-7; the D gene is possibly TRBD2 (6 bases). V dropped 3 bases and J dropped 6 bases, with 12 bases sitting between them. This CDR3 is 13 amino acids long. In germline, CDR1 is SGHTA, CDR2 FQGNSA. The CDR3, as DNA: TGTGCCAGCAGCTTGGAGGGCCGGGGCGAGCAGTACTTC. Translation: CASSLEGRGEQYF.

The chain combines TRBV6-1 with TRBJ2-7, with 8 positions matching TRBD2. The CDR3 has 17 amino acids. Germline CDR1 reads MNHNS; CDR2 reads SASEGT. Trimming at V came to 2 bases and at J to 0 bases, leaving 9 bases not matched to a gene. The CDR3 coding sequence is TGTGCCAGCAGTGAAAGGGAATCTAGCGGGTACTCCTACGAGCAGTACTTC. This codes for CASSERESSGYSYEQYF.

This clone was seen more than once but under ten times. V usage is TRBV7-2 and J usage is TRBJ1-5; maybe TRBD1 (6 bases). V shed 5 bases and J shed 4 bases, with 15 bases lying between them. The CDR3 runs 15 residues. CDR1 is SGHTA and CDR2 is FQGNSA in the germline V gene. The CDR3: CASSPIGGINQPQHF. In DNA form, the CDR3 reads TGTGCCAGCAGCCCCATAGGGGGGATAAATCAGCCCCAGCATTTT.

The chain uses TRBV11-3 and TRBJ1-1, with 8 bases that match TRBD1. Germline CDR1 reads SGHNT; CDR2 reads YENEEA. CDR3 length: 16 amino acids. With V trimmed by 5 bases and J by 4 bases, 12 bases remained unmatched. CDR3 sequence (DNA): TGTGCCAGCAGCCATGGACAGGGCCGTGGAGGCACTGAAGCTTTCTTT. Encoded protein: CASSHGQGRGGTEAFF.

The gene calls are TRBV6-5 and TRBJ1-2; possible D gene TRBD1, 5 bases. Trimming took 2 bases from V and 3 from J, leaving 13 bases between them. The CDR3 covers 15 residues. Germline values: CDR1 MNHEY, CDR2 SVGAGI. This CDR3 reads CASSYLLPGYYGYTF. The CDR3 nucleotides are TGTGCCAGCAGTTACCTCCTACCAGGGTACTATGGCTACACCTTC.

The chain has TRBV5-6 and TRBJ1-1, with D possibly being TRBD1 (5 bases). The length of the CDR3 is 15 residues. The germline gives CDR1 SGHDT, CDR2 YYEEEE. With 0 bases removed from V and 11 bases from J, the gap between germline ends came to 20 bases. CDR3 residues: CASSLGQGHGDAAFF. The DNA of the CDR3 is TGTGCCAGCAGCTTGGGTCAGGGTCATGGTGATGCTGCTTTCTTT.

The chain recombines TRBV15 with TRBJ1-4, with 10 bases aligning to TRBD1. The V segment lost 0 bases and the J segment 6 bases; nucleotides outside the gene matches: 1. The length of the CDR3 is 15 residues. Looked up from germline, CDR1 is LNHNV and CDR2 is YYDKDF (reference sequence). In nucleotides, the CDR3 is TGTGCCACCAGCAGAGAAGGGACAGGGGATGAAAAACTGTTTTTT. Translating it yields CATSREGTGDEKLFF.

The rearrangement uses TRBV4-2 and TRBJ2-3; TRBD2 might be the D (6 bases). The CDR3 contains 16 residues. Germline CDR1 and CDR2: LGHNA and YNFKEQ. Trimming left V 4 bases short and J 2 bases short, with 16 bases between. CDR3: CASSPPAGILTDTQYF. The CDR3 DNA is TGTGCCAGCAGCCCTCCCGCGGGAATTCTCACAGATACGCAGTATTTT.

This clone came up a few times. The same CDR3 is also encoded by other DNA sequences in this sample. The chain links TRBV5-1 to TRBJ1-4; 12 bases agree with TRBD1. Germline loops: CDR1 SGHRS, CDR2 YFSETQ. The ends lost 0 bases at V and 8 bases at J; junction bases unmatched: 2. There are 15 residues in the CDR3. The CDR3 sequence is CASSLAGTGGEKLFF. The CDR3 nucleotides read TGCGCCAGCAGCTTGGCTGGGACAGGGGGCGAAAAACTGTTTTTT. The complete variable domain, with remaining parts taken from reference TRBV5-1 and TRBJ1-4, reads KAGVTQTPRYLIKTRGQQVTLSCSPISGHRSVSWYQQTPGQGLQFLFEYFSETQRNKGNFPGRFSGRQFSNSRSEMNVSTLELGDSALYLCASSLAGTGGEKLFFGSGTQLSVL.

The CDR3 is CASSSSGARGPPDEQYF. In DNA, the CDR3 is TGTGCCAGCAGCTCTAGCGGAGCGAGGGGGCCCCCCGACGAGCAGTACTTC. V is TRBV7-9 and J is TRBJ2-7; either TRBD1 or TRBD2 may supply D (7 bases each). Germline values: CDR1 SEHNR, CDR2 FQNEAQ (reference sequence). The V and J ends lost 4 bases and 5 bases respectively, with 24 bases between them. This CDR3 spans 17 amino acids.

This clone has only one observation. The V gene is TRBV9, the J gene TRBJ1-5; perhaps TRBD1 as D (6 bases). The CDR3 consists of 17 residues. V lost 0 bases and J 0 bases, leaving 13 bases between the germline ends. CDR1 SGDLS and CDR2 YYNGEE come from the germline V gene. The CDR3 here is CASSVATGGNSNQPQHF. The CDR3 coding sequence is TGTGCCAGCAGCGTAGCGACTGGGGGCAATAGCAATCAGCCCCAGCATTTT.

The CDR3 region has the DNA TGCGCCAGCAGCCTCGAGGTAGGGCGCGAGCAGTACTTC. Encoded protein: CASSLEVGREQYF. J is TRBJ2-7 and V is TRBV4-1; D not resolved. Per the germline V gene, CDR1 is MGHRA and CDR2 is YSYEKL. Trimming shortened V by 4 bases and J by 6 bases, and 13 bases separated the two germline ends. This CDR3 has 13 amino acids.

For this clone: The identical CDR3 is also encoded by other nucleotide sequences in the sample. The chain has TRBV5-1 and TRBJ2-3, with TRBD2 identical over 13 bases. The CDR3 contains 16 residues. V shed 3 bases and J 4 bases; nucleotides not matched to a gene: 5. In germline, CDR1 is SGHRS, CDR2 YFSETQ. The CDR3: CASSSGLAGAPDTQYF. The DNA for the CDR3 is TGCGCCAGCAGCTCCGGACTAGCGGGAGCCCCAGATACGCAGTATTTT.

The V and J genes are TRBV13 and TRBJ2-5, with 10 nucleotides matching TRBD1. The trim removed 7 bases at V and 5 bases at J, leaving 7 bases unmatched. The CDR3 consists of 14 residues. From germline, CDR1 is PRHDT and CDR2 FYEKMQ (reference sequence). CDR3 DNA: TGTGCCAGCACCCGGGGGACAGGGGCCGAGACCCAGTACTTC. Translating it yields CASTRGTGAETQYF.

The gene calls are TRBV18 and TRBJ2-5; a possible D gene is TRBD2 (5 bases). The CDR3 sequence is 15 residues long. The V end lost 5 bases, the J end lost 2 bases, and 15 bases lay between the germline ends. The V gene's germline CDR1 is KGHSH and CDR2 LQKENI. The CDR3 coding sequence is TGTGCCAGCTCAACTCTGTCGGACTTTCAAGAGACCCAGTACTTC. Protein product: CASSTLSDFQETQYF.

Concerning this clone: The same CDR3 arises from other DNA sequences in this sample as well. This rearrangement joins TRBV5-1 to TRBJ2-5; unclear D gene. Trimming stripped 0 bases from V and 2 bases from J, with 8 bases between. CDR3 length: 14 residues. Germline CDR1 is SGHRS and CDR2 is YFSETQ. CDR3 nucleotide sequence: TGCGCCAGCAGCTTGGTGCCGGCTCAAGAGACCCAGTACTTC. It codes for CASSLVPAQETQYF. The variable domain in full, completed from reference TRBV5-1 and TRBJ2-5, reads KAGVTQTPRYLIKTRGQQVTLSCSPISGHRSVSWYQQTPGQGLQFLFEYFSETQRNKGNFPGRFSGRQFSNSRSEMNVSTLELGDSALYLCASSLVPAQETQYFGPGTRLLVL.

This clone is a singleton in its sample. The chain is built from TRBV5-1 and TRBJ1-1; D remains unclear. The CDR3 contains 15 residues. Trimming took off 0 bases at V and 6 bases at J, with 15 bases between the two ends. Germline CDR1 and CDR2: SGHRS and YFSETQ. CDR3 in amino acids: CASSLGERALSEAFF. The CDR3 DNA is TGCGCCAGCAGCTTGGGTGAGAGGGCTTTATCTGAAGCTTTCTTT. The full variable domain, rest sourced from reference TRBV5-1 and TRBJ1-1, is KAGVTQTPRYLIKTRGQQVTLSCSPISGHRSVSWYQQTPGQGLQFLFEYFSETQRNKGNFPGRFSGRQFSNSRSEMNVSTLELGDSALYLCASSLGERALSEAFFGQGTRLTVV.

This chain connects TRBV29-1 to TRBJ2-4; possibly TRBD1 for D (6 bases). The CDR3 consists of 16 residues. V was clipped by 0 bases and J by 7 bases, with 19 bases between them. Per the germline V gene, CDR1 is SQVTM and CDR2 is ANQGSEA. In DNA, the CDR3 is TGCAGCGTTGAAGAATTGGGTAAAGGGGGAGCTAACATTCAGTACTTC. It is translated as CSVEELGKGGANIQYF.